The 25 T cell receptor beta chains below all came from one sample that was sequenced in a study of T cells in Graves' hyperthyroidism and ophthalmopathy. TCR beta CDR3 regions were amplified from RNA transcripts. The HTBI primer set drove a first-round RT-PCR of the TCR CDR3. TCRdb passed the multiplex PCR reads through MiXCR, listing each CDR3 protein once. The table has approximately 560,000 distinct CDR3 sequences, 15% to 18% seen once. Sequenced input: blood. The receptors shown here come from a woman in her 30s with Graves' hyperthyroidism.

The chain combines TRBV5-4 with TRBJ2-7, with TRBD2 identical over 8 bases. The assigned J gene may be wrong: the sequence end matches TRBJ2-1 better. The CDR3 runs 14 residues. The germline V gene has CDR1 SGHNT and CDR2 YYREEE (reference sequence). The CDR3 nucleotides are TGTGCCAGCAGCCGTAGCGGGACCACCTACGAGCAGTTCTTC. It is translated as CASSRSGTTYEQFF.

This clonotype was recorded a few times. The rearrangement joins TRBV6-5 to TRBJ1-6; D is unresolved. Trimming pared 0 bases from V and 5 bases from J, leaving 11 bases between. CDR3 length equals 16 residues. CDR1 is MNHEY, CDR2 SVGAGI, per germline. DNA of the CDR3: TGTGCCAGCAGTTACTCGAGACATAGGGATAATTCACCCCTCCACTTT. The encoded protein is CASSYSRHRDNSPLHF.

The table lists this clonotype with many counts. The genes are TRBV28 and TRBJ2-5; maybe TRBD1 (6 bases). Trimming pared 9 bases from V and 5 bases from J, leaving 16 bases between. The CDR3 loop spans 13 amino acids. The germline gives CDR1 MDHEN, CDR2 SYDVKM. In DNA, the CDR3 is TGTGCCAGTAAGCAGGGGAGCTTGGAGACCCAGTACTTC. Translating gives CASKQGSLETQYF. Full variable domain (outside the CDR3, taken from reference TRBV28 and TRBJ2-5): DVKVTQSSRYLVKRTGEKVFLECVQDMDHENMFWYRQDPGLGLRLIYFSYDVKMKEKGDIPEGYSVSREKKERFSLILESASTNQTSMYLCASKQGSLETQYFGPGTRLLVL.

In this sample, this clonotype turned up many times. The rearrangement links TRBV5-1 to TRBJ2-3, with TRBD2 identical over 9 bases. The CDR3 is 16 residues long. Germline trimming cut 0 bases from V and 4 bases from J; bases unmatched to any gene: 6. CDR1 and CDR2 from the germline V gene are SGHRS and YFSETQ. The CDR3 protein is CASSLGPSGTSDTQYF. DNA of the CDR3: TGCGCCAGCAGCTTGGGGCCTAGCGGGACCTCAGATACGCAGTATTTT.

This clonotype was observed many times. In DNA, the CDR3 is TGCAGTGCTAGGGGGCTAGCGGGGGTTTACGAGCAGTACTTC. This sequence encodes CSARGLAGVYEQYF. The chain links TRBV20-1 to TRBJ2-7, with 10 bases aligning to TRBD2. The V gene's germline CDR1 is DFQATT and CDR2 SNEGSKA (reference sequence). V shed 3 bases, J shed 4 bases, and the junction held 6 bases outside the gene matches. The CDR3 sequence is 14 residues long.

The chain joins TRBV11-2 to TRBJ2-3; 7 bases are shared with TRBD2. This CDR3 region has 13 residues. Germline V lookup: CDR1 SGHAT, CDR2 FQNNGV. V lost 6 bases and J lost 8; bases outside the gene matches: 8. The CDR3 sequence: CASSPTTSPTQYF. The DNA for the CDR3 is TGTGCCAGCAGTCCTACGACTAGCCCTACGCAGTATTTT.

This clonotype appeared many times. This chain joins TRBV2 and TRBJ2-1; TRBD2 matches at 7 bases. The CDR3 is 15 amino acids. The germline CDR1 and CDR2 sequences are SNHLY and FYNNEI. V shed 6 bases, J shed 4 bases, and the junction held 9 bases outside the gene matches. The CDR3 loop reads CASRKWTSGYNEQFF. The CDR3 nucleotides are TGTGCCAGCAGGAAGTGGACTAGTGGTTACAATGAGCAGTTCTTC.

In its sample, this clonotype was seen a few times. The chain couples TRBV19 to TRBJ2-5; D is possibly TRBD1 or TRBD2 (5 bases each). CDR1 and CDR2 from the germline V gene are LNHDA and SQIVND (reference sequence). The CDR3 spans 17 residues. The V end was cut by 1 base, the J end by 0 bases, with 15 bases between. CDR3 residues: CASSIGGSGTYQETQYF. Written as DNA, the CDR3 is TGTGCCAGTAGTATAGGAGGCTCAGGGACGTACCAAGAGACCCAGTACTTC.

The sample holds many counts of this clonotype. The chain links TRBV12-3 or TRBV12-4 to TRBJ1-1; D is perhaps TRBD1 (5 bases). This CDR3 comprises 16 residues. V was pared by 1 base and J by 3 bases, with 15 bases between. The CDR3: CASSLEGARGYTEAFF. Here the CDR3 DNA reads TGTGCCAGCAGTTTAGAAGGGGCGCGGGGGTACACTGAAGCTTTCTTT.

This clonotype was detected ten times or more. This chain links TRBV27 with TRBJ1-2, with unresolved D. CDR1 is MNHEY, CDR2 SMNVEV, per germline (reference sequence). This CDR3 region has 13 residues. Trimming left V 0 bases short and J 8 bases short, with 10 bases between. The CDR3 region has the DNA TGTGCCAGCAGTTTATCGGGGTTCGGCGGCTACACCTTC. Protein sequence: CASSLSGFGGYTF.

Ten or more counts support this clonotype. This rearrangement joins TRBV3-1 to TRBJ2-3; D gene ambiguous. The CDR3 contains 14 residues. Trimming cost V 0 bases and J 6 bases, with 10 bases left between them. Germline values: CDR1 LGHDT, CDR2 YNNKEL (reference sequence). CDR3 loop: CASSQDASGDTQYF. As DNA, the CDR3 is TGTGCCAGCAGCCAAGATGCCTCCGGGGATACGCAGTATTTT.

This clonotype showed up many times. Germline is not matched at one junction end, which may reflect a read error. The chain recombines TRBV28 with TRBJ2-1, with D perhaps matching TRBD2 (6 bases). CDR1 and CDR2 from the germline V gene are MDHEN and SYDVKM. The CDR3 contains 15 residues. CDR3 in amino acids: CASSPWGIAGNERFF. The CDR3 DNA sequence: TGTGCCAGCAGTCCCTGGGGAATCGCGGGAAATGAGCGGTTCTTC. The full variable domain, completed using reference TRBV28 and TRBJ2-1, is DVKVTQSSRYLVKRTGEKVFLECVQDMDHENMFWYRQDPGLGLRLIYFSYDVKMKEKGDIPEGYSVSREKKERFSLILESASTNQTSMYLCASSPWGIAGNERFFGPGTRLTVL.

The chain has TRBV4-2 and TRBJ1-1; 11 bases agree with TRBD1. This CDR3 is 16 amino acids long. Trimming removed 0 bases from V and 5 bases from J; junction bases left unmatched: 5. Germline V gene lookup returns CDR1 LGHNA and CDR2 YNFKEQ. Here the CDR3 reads CASSQDPDRGLTEAFF. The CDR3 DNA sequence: TGTGCCAGCAGCCAAGACCCGGACAGGGGGCTTACTGAAGCTTTCTTT.

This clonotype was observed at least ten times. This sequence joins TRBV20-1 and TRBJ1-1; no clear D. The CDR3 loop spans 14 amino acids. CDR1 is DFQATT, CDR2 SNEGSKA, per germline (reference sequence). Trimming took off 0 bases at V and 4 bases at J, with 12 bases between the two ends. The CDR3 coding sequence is TGCAGTGCTAGAGACCCCTCTGATACCACTGAAGCTTTCTTT. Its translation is CSARDPSDTTEAFF.

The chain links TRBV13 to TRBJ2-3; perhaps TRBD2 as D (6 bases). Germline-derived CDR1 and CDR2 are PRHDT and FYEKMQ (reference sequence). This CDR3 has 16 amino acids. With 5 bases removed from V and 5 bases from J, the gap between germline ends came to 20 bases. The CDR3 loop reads CASSLRRALVQDTQYF. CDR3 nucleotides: TGTGCCAGCAGCCTCCGGAGGGCCCTAGTACAAGATACGCAGTATTTT.

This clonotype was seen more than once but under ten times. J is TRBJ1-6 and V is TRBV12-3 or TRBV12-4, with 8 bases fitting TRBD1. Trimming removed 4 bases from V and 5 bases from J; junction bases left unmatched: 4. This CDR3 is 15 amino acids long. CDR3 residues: CASSSLTGDNSPLHF. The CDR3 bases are TGTGCCAGCAGTTCCTTGACAGGGGATAATTCACCCCTCCACTTT.

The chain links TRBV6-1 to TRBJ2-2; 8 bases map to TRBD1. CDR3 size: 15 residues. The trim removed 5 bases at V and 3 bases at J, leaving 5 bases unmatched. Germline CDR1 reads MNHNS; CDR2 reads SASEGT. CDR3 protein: CASSKDRAHTGELFF. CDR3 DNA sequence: TGTGCCAGCAGTAAGGACAGGGCTCACACCGGGGAGCTGTTTTTT.

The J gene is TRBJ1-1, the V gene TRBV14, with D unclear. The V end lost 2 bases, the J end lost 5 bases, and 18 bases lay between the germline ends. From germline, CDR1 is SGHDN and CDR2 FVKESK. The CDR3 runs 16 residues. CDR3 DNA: TGTGCCAGCAGCCAACCGGGGTTGGGGATGGGGACTGAAGCTTTCTTT. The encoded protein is CASSQPGLGMGTEAFF.

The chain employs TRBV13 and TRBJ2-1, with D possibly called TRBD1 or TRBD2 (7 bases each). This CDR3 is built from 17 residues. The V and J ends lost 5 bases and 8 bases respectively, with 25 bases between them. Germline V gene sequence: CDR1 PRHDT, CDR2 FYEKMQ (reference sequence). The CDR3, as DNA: TGTGCCAGCAGCCAGTTGACTAGCCTGGGAGGGGGCGATGAGCAGTTCTTC. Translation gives CASSQLTSLGGGDEQFF.

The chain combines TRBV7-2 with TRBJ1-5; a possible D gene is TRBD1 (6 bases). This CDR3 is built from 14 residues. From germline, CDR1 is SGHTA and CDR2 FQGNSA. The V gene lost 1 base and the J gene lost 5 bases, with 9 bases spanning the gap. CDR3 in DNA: TGTGCCAGCAGCTTAGACAGGGCGGATCAGCCCCAGCATTTT. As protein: CASSLDRADQPQHF.

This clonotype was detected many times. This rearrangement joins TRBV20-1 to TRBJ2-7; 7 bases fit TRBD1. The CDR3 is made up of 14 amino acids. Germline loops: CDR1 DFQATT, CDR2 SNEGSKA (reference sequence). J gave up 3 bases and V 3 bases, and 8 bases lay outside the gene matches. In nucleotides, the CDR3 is TGCAGTGCTAGCCTAGGTGCAGGGGGCTACGAGCAGTACTTC. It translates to CSASLGAGGYEQYF.

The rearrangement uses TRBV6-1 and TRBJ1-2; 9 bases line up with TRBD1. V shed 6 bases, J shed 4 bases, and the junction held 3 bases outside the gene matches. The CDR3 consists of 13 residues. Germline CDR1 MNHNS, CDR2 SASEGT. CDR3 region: CASSETGGYGYTF. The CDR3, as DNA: TGTGCCAGCAGCGAGACAGGGGGCTATGGCTACACCTTC.

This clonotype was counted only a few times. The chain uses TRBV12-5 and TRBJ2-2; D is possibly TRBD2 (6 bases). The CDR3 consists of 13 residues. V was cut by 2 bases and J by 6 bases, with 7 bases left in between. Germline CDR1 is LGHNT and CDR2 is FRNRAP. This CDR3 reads CASGLPGAGELFF. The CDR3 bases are TGTGCTAGTGGTTTGCCGGGGGCCGGGGAGCTGTTTTTT.

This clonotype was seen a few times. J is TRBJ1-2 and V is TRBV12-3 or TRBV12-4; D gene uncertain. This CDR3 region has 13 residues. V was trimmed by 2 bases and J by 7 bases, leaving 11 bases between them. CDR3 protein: CASSLMAESGYTF. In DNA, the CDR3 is TGTGCCAGCAGTTTAATGGCAGAGTCTGGCTACACCTTC.

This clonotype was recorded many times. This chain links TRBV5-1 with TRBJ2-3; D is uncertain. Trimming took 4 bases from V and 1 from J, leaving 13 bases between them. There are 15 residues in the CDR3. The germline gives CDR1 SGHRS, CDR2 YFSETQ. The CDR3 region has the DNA TGCGCCAGCAGCGTCGGAAGCACAGGCACAGATACGCAGTATTTT. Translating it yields CASSVGSTGTDTQYF. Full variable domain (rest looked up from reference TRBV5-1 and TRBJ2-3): KAGVTQTPRYLIKTRGQQVTLSCSPISGHRSVSWYQQTPGQGLQFLFEYFSETQRNKGNFPGRFSGRQFSNSRSEMNVSTLELGDSALYLCASSVGSTGTDTQYFGPGTRLTVL.